This TCR beta chain stems from a study of blood T cell repertoires in COVID-19 (dated by TCRdb to 2018 to 2020). In the study overall: Collaborator samples came from the United States, Italy and Spain and covered acute and convalescent phases of COVID-19. The material from the prospective study consisted of cDNA or gDNA derived from T cells, B-cell-depleted T cells, or PBMCs. The dataset comprised deeply sampled blood TCRbeta repertoires from subjects exposed to, actively infected with, or recovered from COVID-19. The repertoires were made available in a free public database intended to serve as a resource for research on the immune response to SARS-CoV-2. Samples were obtained from the ongoing ImmuneRACE study (first 160 participants) and from over 1,000 subjects provided by 6 global collaborators. The sample metadata nearly always contained a de-identified subject ID, COVID-19 status, age in years and sex. Where HLA class I and class II types were available, the types were taken from metadata supplied by the sample provider, not from assay-based typing.

Enrolling through a virtual design, the prospective study's participants ranged in age from roughly 18 to 95 years and lived across roughly 24 United States geographic areas. To assign participants to cohorts, the prospective study relied on clinical history that participants themselves reported in a screening survey and a study questionnaire. Recovered participants in ImmuneRACE Cohort 3 were defined by two consecutive negative NP/OP PCR tests, clearance by a healthcare professional, or resolution of symptoms. Each participant in the prospective study had whole blood, serum and a nasopharyngeal or oropharyngeal swab collected by mobile phlebotomists. Prospective study participants could optionally give additional blood draws and questionnaires over an approximately 2-month period. Before DNA extraction, blood samples from the prospective study were shipped at room temperature or frozen. The trim is 5 bases for V and 5 bases for J, with a gap of 19 bases between the germline ends. Sequences SGHTA (CDR1) and FQGNSA (CDR2) are obtained from the germline V gene. Spanning cysteine to phenylalanine, the CDR3 consists of 15 amino acids. Only CDR3 DNA is held: 45 bases, read in frame from base 1.

The immunoSEQ Assay, a bias-controlled multiplex PCR, was used to amplify TCRbeta CDR3 regions from genomic DNA. In the original analysis: Nucleated cell counts per sample were estimated from amplification of reference gene primers within the assay. To quantify the absolute abundance of each unique TCRbeta CDR3 rearrangement, sequence reads were collapsed and filtered. For each sample, productive Simpson clonality was calculated as the square root of Simpson's diversity index over productive rearrangements. TCRdb mirrors the immuneACCESS table, restricted to in-frame sequences. Some clones are absent from its copies; in checked studies, under half trace to an unresolved V gene, and the reason for the others is unknown. V and J calls and clone size are those listed in that table; D and trimming were worked out from the DNA. The sample profile shows 300,000 to 450,000 clones; roughly 86% of them were found once. The ten top clones hold roughly 1.4% of the sample.

Of note for this clone: Its antigen is unknown. No much larger clonotype is one base removed from it; base qualities were not supplied.

General findings and caveats noted by the study authors: Clinical and demographic metadata were provided uncurated, with the amount varying by source and participant.

The V gene is TRBV7-2 and the J gene is TRBJ2-7, and perhaps TRBD1 as D gene, on 5 matching bases. This TCR was recovered from a man between 25 and 39 years old who had recovered from COVID-19. Material for sequencing was PBMCs or T cells enriched from blood (not recorded which). Read as DNA, the sequence is TGTGCCAGCAGCCCTCGAGTAGGGGTGATGAACGAGCAGTACTTC. Its protein reads: CASSPRVGVMNEQYF. Reference TRBV7-2 and TRBJ2-7 genes cover what lies past the CDR3, so the full variable domain is GAGVSQSPSNKVTEKGKDVELRCDPISGHTALYWYRQSLGQGLEFLIYFQGNSAPDKSGLPSDRFSAERTGGSVSTLTIQRTQQEDSAVYLCASSPRVGVMNEQYFGPGTRLTVT.